The 23 T cell receptor beta chains in this list originate from one sample, sequenced in a study of blood T cell repertoires in COVID-19. The repertoire was sequenced with immunoSEQ multiplex PCR; TCRdb's copy has only in-frame clones and lacks some. Among more than 140,000 clones listed, around 83% were seen once. Sequenced material: peripheral blood. The origin of the receptors is a human donor in a cohort sampled during active COVID-19.

This chain links TRBV7-2 with TRBJ1-1, with TRBD1 matching 9 bases. With V trimmed by 1 base and J by 0 bases, 9 bases remained unmatched. Germline assignment: CDR1 SGHTA and CDR2 FQGNSA. This CDR3 spans 18 amino acids. The CDR3 here is CASSLVGGWTGVNTEAFF. The CDR3 coding sequence is TGTGCCAGCAGCTTAGTTGGCGGCTGGACAGGGGTGAACACTGAAGCTTTCTTT.

CDR3 nucleotide sequence: TGTGCCAGAAAAGGACAGGGCGGCGGCTACACCTTC. It translates to CARKGQGGGYTF. The genes are TRBV2 and TRBJ1-2, with 8 bases lining up with TRBD1. Germline V gives CDR1 SNHLY, CDR2 FYNNEI. Unmatched junction bases numbered 8, after V lost 9 bases and J lost 8 bases. The CDR3 consists of 12 residues.

This clone was observed a handful of times. The chain couples TRBV30 to TRBJ2-5; a possible D gene is TRBD2 (6 bases). In germline, CDR1 is GTSNPN, CDR2 SVGIG (reference sequence). The ends were cut back, 2 bases at V and 2 bases at J, with 15 bases in the middle. CDR3 size: 15 residues. The CDR3 loop reads CAWSSSGGMQETQYF. The CDR3 DNA follows: TGTGCCTGGAGTTCGAGCGGAGGGATGCAAGAGACCCAGTACTTC.

The chain is built from TRBV7-9 and TRBJ2-1; TRBD2 matches 14 bases. Unmatched junction bases numbered 10, after V lost 5 bases and J lost 7 bases. Germline values: CDR1 SEHNR, CDR2 FQNEAQ (reference sequence). CDR3 length: 17 residues. The CDR3 region is CASSPRRLAGGPNEQFF. CDR3 sequence (DNA): TGTGCCAGCAGCCCCCGTCGACTAGCGGGAGGGCCTAATGAGCAGTTCTTC.

This chain connects TRBV5-1 to TRBJ1-6, with no clear D. Trimming took off 1 base at V and 8 bases at J, with 10 bases between the two ends. CDR3 size: 14 residues. The germline CDR1 and CDR2 sequences are SGHRS and YFSETQ. The CDR3, as DNA: TGCGCCAGCAGCTTGCGGGAGGGAGATTCACCCCTCCACTTT. Translating gives CASSLREGDSPLHF.

Only a few counts were recorded for this clone. V is TRBV7-2 and J is TRBJ1-2; TRBD1 might be the D (6 bases). CDR3 length equals 14 residues. Germline CDR1 SGHTA, CDR2 FQGNSA. With 7 bases removed from V and 5 bases from J, the gap between germline ends came to 17 bases. The CDR3 DNA follows: TGTGCCAGCATCCTGGGGTGGCAGGGGTATGGCTACACCTTC. It encodes CASILGWQGYGYTF.

This rearrangement joins TRBV19 to TRBJ1-2, with TRBD1 matching over 7 bases. V trimming: 3 bases; J trimming: 3 bases; junction bases outside the gene matches: 1. Looked up from germline, CDR1 is LNHDA and CDR2 is SQIVND (reference sequence). The CDR3 extends over 13 amino acids. The DNA of the CDR3 is TGTGCCAGTAGTATGGGACAGCACTATGGCTACACCTTC. It encodes CASSMGQHYGYTF.

The chain has TRBV5-1 and TRBJ1-1, with TRBD1 matching over 8 bases. The CDR3 is made up of 15 amino acids. Trimming cost V 2 bases and J 1 base; bases outside gene matches: 4. Germline V lookup: CDR1 SGHRS, CDR2 YFSETQ. The CDR3 sequence: CASSFQGAENTEAFF. As DNA, the CDR3 is TGCGCCAGCAGCTTTCAGGGGGCCGAGAACACTGAAGCTTTCTTT.

This clone has just a few counts. The rearrangement joins TRBV5-1 to TRBJ2-3, with 10 bases matching TRBD2. V gave up 8 bases and J gave up 6 bases; unmatched junction bases: 9. Germline values: CDR1 SGHRS, CDR2 YFSETQ. CDR3 length equals 14 residues. CDR3 nucleotide sequence: TGCGCCAGTCACACAGCGGGAGGGCCGGATACGCAGTATTTT. It specifies CASHTAGGPDTQYF.

This clone was detected only a few times. The chain is built from TRBV14 and TRBJ1-1; D is unresolved. The V gene's germline CDR1 is SGHDN and CDR2 FVKESK. Trimming cost V 2 bases and J 2 bases, with 6 bases left between them. This CDR3 comprises 13 residues. In nucleotides, the CDR3 is TGTGCCAGCAGCCAAACAGCCAACACTGAAGCTTTCTTT. This sequence encodes CASSQTANTEAFF.

This rearrangement joins TRBV27 to TRBJ2-1; TRBD2 aligns across 7 bases. This CDR3 is built from 14 residues. V was pared by 4 bases and J by 6 bases, with 6 bases of the junction left unmatched. Germline CDR1 MNHEY, CDR2 SMNVEV (reference sequence). In DNA form, the CDR3 reads TGTGCCAGCAGTTCGGGACTAATGGCCAATGAGCAGTTCTTC. Translating gives CASSSGLMANEQFF.

V gene TRBV18 combines with J gene TRBJ2-2; 8 nucleotides align to TRBD1. The V and J ends lost 6 bases and 4 bases, in that order; junction bases with no gene match: 7. CDR1 and CDR2 (germline): KGHSH, LQKENI. CDR3 length equals 15 residues. CDR3 loop: CASSSGQGFTGELFF. The CDR3 nucleotides are TGTGCCAGCTCTTCTGGACAGGGATTCACCGGGGAGCTGTTTTTT.

The rearrangement uses TRBV7-8 and TRBJ1-6; the D gene is possibly TRBD1 (6 bases). Germline V gene data show CDR1 as SGHVS and CDR2 as FQNEAQ. This CDR3 is built from 14 residues. The ends were cut back, 2 bases at V and 8 bases at J, with 10 bases in the middle. CDR3 in amino acids: CASSLMGQDSPLHF. The CDR3 region has the DNA TGTGCCAGCAGCTTAATGGGACAAGATTCACCCCTCCACTTT.

The chain carries TRBV24-1 and TRBJ2-1; TRBD2 matches 14 bases. This CDR3 comprises 16 residues. V gave up 4 bases and J gave up 9 bases; unmatched junction bases: 7. Germline CDR1 is KGHDR and CDR2 is SFDVKD. Written as DNA, the CDR3 is TGTGCCACCAGTGAGGTGGGACTAGCGGGAGTACGTGAGCAGTTCTTC. Protein: CATSEVGLAGVREQFF.

This clone was counted only a few times. CDR3 amino acids: CASSRRGDQPQHF. The CDR3 DNA is TGTGCCAGCAGCCGCAGGGGTGATCAGCCCCAGCATTTT. The chain combines TRBV7-9 with TRBJ1-5; weak D call: TRBD1 (6 bases). The germline V gene encodes CDR1 SEHNR and CDR2 FQNEAQ (reference sequence). V lost 5 bases and J 5 bases, leaving 10 bases between the germline ends. This CDR3 region has 13 residues. The variable domain in full, with the rest retrieved from reference TRBV7-9 and TRBJ1-5, is DTGVSQNPRHKITKRGQNVTFRCDPISEHNRLYWYRQTLGQGPEFLTYFQNEAQLEKSRLLSDRFSAERPKGSFSTLEIQRTEQGDSAMYLCASSRRGDQPQHFGDGTRLSIL.

This rearrangement joins TRBV5-1 to TRBJ2-5; the D is unclear. V dropped 2 bases and J dropped 7 bases, with 6 bases sitting between them. Germline V gives CDR1 SGHRS, CDR2 YFSETQ. The CDR3 extends over 11 amino acids. DNA for the CDR3: TGCGCCAGCAGCTTTGGAGCGACCCAGTACTTC. Its protein is CASSFGATQYF.

This CDR3 reads CASSFSRGLGANVLTF. The CDR3 region has the DNA TGTGCCAGCAGCTTTTCCAGGGGGCTTGGGGCCAACGTCCTGACTTTC. The chain couples TRBV7-9 to TRBJ2-6, with 8 bases fitting TRBD1. In germline, CDR1 is SEHNR, CDR2 FQNEAQ (reference sequence). The CDR3 spans 16 residues. After removal of 3 bases from V and 3 bases from J, the junction contained 4 bases not matched to a gene.

The CDR3 DNA is TGTGCCAGTAGTTTCCTAGCGGGAGGAGAGACCGGGGAGCTGTTTTTT. Translating gives CASSFLAGGETGELFF. V and J are TRBV19 and TRBJ2-2; 11 positions match TRBD2. The ends lost 5 bases at V and 5 bases at J; junction bases unmatched: 7. The CDR3 loop spans 16 amino acids. CDR1 is LNHDA and CDR2 is SQIVND in the germline V gene (reference sequence).

The V gene is TRBV27, the J gene TRBJ1-6, with D possibly being TRBD1 (6 bases). Trimming removed 6 bases from V and 6 bases from J, with 18 bases in between. The length of the CDR3 is 16 residues. Germline-derived CDR1 and CDR2 are MNHEY and SMNVEV (reference sequence). The CDR3 DNA is TGTGCCAGCAGCCTGACCGGGACACGATTTAATTCACCCCTCCACTTT. This encodes CASSLTGTRFNSPLHF.

The chain recombines TRBV11-2 with TRBJ2-1, with a possible D match to TRBD1 (5 bases). The germline V gene has CDR1 SGHAT and CDR2 FQNNGV. V lost 4 bases and J lost 2, with 18 bases in between. The CDR3 spans 17 residues. The CDR3 loop is CASSSRRQGAAYNEQFF. DNA for the CDR3: TGTGCCAGCAGCTCCCGCCGGCAGGGTGCGGCCTACAATGAGCAGTTCTTC.

The CDR3 reads CASSPGTGGGFYSNQPQHF. CDR3 sequence (DNA): TGTGCCAGTAGTCCAGGGACAGGGGGAGGCTTCTATAGCAATCAGCCCCAGCATTTT. The chain joins TRBV19 to TRBJ1-5; TRBD1 aligns across 11 bases. The V gene end was trimmed by 5 bases and the J gene end by 0 bases; junction bases not matched to a gene: 12. CDR1 is LNHDA and CDR2 is SQIVND in the germline V gene (reference sequence). The length of the CDR3 is 19 residues.

The CDR3 sequence: CASSNVGGVETQYF. The CDR3 region has the DNA TGTGCCAGCAGCAACGTTGGGGGGGTGGAGACCCAGTACTTC. The chain joins TRBV5-5 to TRBJ2-5; 7 bases map to TRBD2. Germline trimming cut 4 bases from V and 5 bases from J; bases unmatched to any gene: 8. This CDR3 has 14 amino acids. CDR1 and CDR2 (germline): SGHKS, YYEKEE (reference sequence). The variable domain in full, completed from reference TRBV5-5 and TRBJ2-5, reads DAGVTQSPTHLIKTRGQQVTLRCSPISGHKSVSWYQQVLGQGPQFIFQYYEKEERGRGNFPDRFSARQFPNYSSELNVNALLLGDSALYLCASSNVGGVETQYFGPGTRLLVL.

This chain links TRBV7-8 with TRBJ1-2; D unclear. V lost 3 bases and J lost 8, with 19 bases in between. Germline V CDR1 and CDR2: SGHVS, FQNEAQ. CDR3 size: 15 residues. The DNA of the CDR3 is TGTGCCAGCAGCTTGAGTAGGGCCTGGGGAGAGGGCTACACCTTC. This sequence encodes CASSLSRAWGEGYTF.